The clone carrying this T cell receptor beta chain was counted once. The data originate from a study of blood T cell repertoires in COVID-19. The wider study: The origin of the acute and convalescent COVID-19 samples was the United States, Italy and Spain. Nucleic acid was either cDNA or gDNA, and it came from T cells, B-cell-depleted T cells, or PBMCs.

In the authors' workflow: Counts of nucleated cells, estimated from reference gene primer amplification, were obtained. Profiling relied on immunoSEQ multiplex PCR, and the TCRdb table lists in-frame clones only, not all of them. From that table come the V and J calls and clone size; the DNA was used to work out D and trimming. The sample shows more than 110,000 clones, roughly 86% of them seen only once. The CDR3 consists of 12 residues. The V gene lost 3 bases and the J gene lost 8 bases, with 8 bases spanning the gap. In germline, CDR1 is SGHAT, CDR2 FQDESV (reference sequence). The chain is built from TRBV11-1 and TRBJ2-1, with a tentative D call TRBD2 (6 bases). Sequencing was performed on peripheral blood. The receptor comes from a human donor in a cohort sampled during active COVID-19. The CDR3 region is CASSFLAYEQFF. Here the CDR3 DNA reads TGTGCCAGCAGCTTCCTAGCGTATGAGCAGTTCTTC.